Each of the 2 T cell receptor beta chains below was sequenced from the same sample in a study of OX40 agonist ivuxolimab in advanced cancers. The receptor library was made with the immunoSEQ multiplex PCR assay. The clones in this table, taken by TCRdb from immuneACCESS, are in-frame only. Not every clone is retained; where verified, under half of the shortfall comes from an unresolved V gene, and the cause of the rest is unknown. Across this sample there are about 89,000 clones, with over 75% seen only once. The ten biggest clones cover roughly 0.3% of the sample. Sample: CD4+ or CD8+ T cells sorted from blood, taken in a trial of the OX40 agonist ivuxolimab. Receptor source: an adult with an advanced solid tumor such as melanoma, head and neck, liver or kidney cancer.

V gene TRBV19 combines with J gene TRBJ1-1; D ambiguous. This CDR3 spans 14 amino acids. CDR1 is LNHDA and CDR2 is SQIVND in the germline V gene (reference sequence). Trimming shortened V by 5 bases and J by 1 base, and 11 bases separated the two germline ends. The CDR3 spells CASSRPEENTEAFF. DNA of the CDR3: TGTGCCAGTAGTCGGCCCGAAGAGAACACTGAAGCTTTCTTT.

V usage is TRBV15 and J usage is TRBJ1-1; no reliable D call. Germline CDR1 is LNHNV and CDR2 is YYDKDF (reference sequence). The CDR3 runs to 14 residues. The germline V and J ends were trimmed by 3 bases and 1 base, with 9 bases remaining between them. The CDR3 loop reads CATSSISGNTEAFF. As DNA, the CDR3 is TGTGCCACCAGCAGTATCTCGGGGAACACTGAAGCTTTCTTT.